These 9 T cell receptor beta chains were sequenced from one sample in a study of Ad26.COV2.S vaccination and SARS-CoV-2 variants. Treatment noted: roughly 19 received Ad26.COV2.S at low or high dose, single or two shots; about 5 received placebo; per-sample allocation not given. Sampling occurred on day 63 after the first vaccine or placebo injection. Sequencing used immunoSEQ multiplex PCR; TCRdb keeps in-frame clones, though not all of them. The data show about 470,000 clones, roughly 91% seen once. This sample comprised peripheral blood, obtained in a trial of Ad26.COV2.S vaccine versus placebo. The receptors stem from a person aged 18-60 years who received the Ad26.COV2.S COVID-19 vaccine or a placebo.

Regarding this clone: Different DNA sequences within this sample yield the same CDR3. This chain uses TRBV29-1 with TRBJ2-7; 8 bases are a match to TRBD1. Germline V gene sequence: CDR1 SQVTM, CDR2 ANQGSEA. The CDR3 consists of 12 residues. V was clipped by 6 bases and J by 4 bases; unmatched bases: 5. CDR3 sequence (DNA): TGCAGCGTAGGACAGGGCGGGTACGAGCAGTACTTC. It translates to CSVGQGGYEQYF.

This chain joins TRBV2 and TRBJ2-5, with 14 bases matching TRBD2. The germline V gene encodes CDR1 SNHLY and CDR2 FYNNEI. V trimming: 6 bases; J trimming: 2 bases; junction bases outside the gene matches: 5. The CDR3 is 16 residues long. DNA for the CDR3: TGTGCCAGCAGCGAGACTAGCGGGAGGGGACAAGAGACCCAGTACTTC. The encoded protein is CASSETSGRGQETQYF.

The chain joins TRBV11-2 to TRBJ2-1, with 15 nucleotides matching TRBD2. The CDR3 has 16 residues. Germline V lookup: CDR1 SGHAT, CDR2 FQNNGV. The V and J ends lost 5 bases and 6 bases, in that order; junction bases with no gene match: 5. CDR3 in amino acids: CASSDSGLAGGNEQFF. CDR3 nucleotides: TGTGCCAGCAGCGACTCGGGACTAGCGGGAGGCAATGAGCAGTTCTTC.

The rearrangement links TRBV5-1 to TRBJ2-3; tentatively, D is TRBD1 (5 bases). CDR1 and CDR2 from the germline V gene are SGHRS and YFSETQ. V lost 4 bases and J lost 4, with 10 bases in between. The CDR3 length is 13 residues. The CDR3 sequence is CASSQGLSDTQYF. Here the CDR3 DNA reads TGCGCCAGCAGCCAGGGCCTATCAGATACGCAGTATTTT.

Remarks on this clone: The sample contains more than one DNA sequence encoding this CDR3. This chain links TRBV18 with TRBJ2-7, with 8 bases matching TRBD1. With V trimmed by 1 base and J by 3 bases, 2 bases remained unmatched. The CDR3 has 14 residues. Germline values: CDR1 KGHSH, CDR2 LQKENI. CDR3 loop: CASSPRDRGYEQYF. DNA for the CDR3: TGTGCCAGCTCACCACGTGACAGGGGCTACGAGCAGTACTTC.

This clone was counted between two and nine times. V is TRBV28 and J is TRBJ2-1; D is possibly TRBD1 (6 bases). Deletions cut 5 bases from V and 9 bases from J, with 26 bases between. The CDR3 is made up of 17 amino acids. Germline lookup yields CDR1 MDHEN and CDR2 SYDVKM. CDR3 in amino acids: CASSPQIPGVGVSEQFF. The CDR3 DNA reads TGTGCCAGCAGTCCACAAATCCCAGGGGTTGGGGTTAGTGAGCAGTTCTTC.

This sequence joins TRBV28 and TRBJ2-6; no clear D. V was pared by 6 bases and J by 0 bases, with 9 bases between. The V gene's germline CDR1 is MDHEN and CDR2 SYDVKM. The CDR3 is 15 residues long. The CDR3 loop is CASSPADSGANVLTF. The CDR3 DNA is TGTGCCAGCAGCCCCGCCGACTCTGGGGCCAACGTCCTGACTTTC.

The chain links TRBV12-5 to TRBJ2-1, with TRBD2 matching over 7 bases. In germline, CDR1 is LGHNT, CDR2 FRNRAP. The CDR3 extends over 14 amino acids. With V trimmed by 6 bases and J by 10 bases, 12 bases remained unmatched. The DNA of the CDR3 is TGTGCTAGTGGCGCGGGGGTGACAGAAGGGGAGCAGTTCTTC. The encoded protein is CASGAGVTEGEQFF.

The rearrangement joins TRBV6-5 to TRBJ2-5; D is undetermined. CDR1 is MNHEY and CDR2 is SVGAGI in the germline V gene. The CDR3 spans 10 residues. V lost 7 bases, J lost 3 bases, and 3 bases lay in between. CDR3 sequence reads: CASIKETQYF. CDR3 DNA: TGTGCCAGCATAAAAGAGACCCAGTACTTC.